The 18 T cell receptor beta chains reported below all come from one sample, sequenced in a study of T cells in Graves' hyperthyroidism and ophthalmopathy. Authors of the study amplified TCR beta CDR3 regions from RNA transcripts. When the TCR CDR3 underwent first-round RT-PCR, the HTBI primer set was used. TCRdb processed the multiplex PCR reads anew with MiXCR; each CDR3 protein has one entry. This table holds some 400,000 distinct CDR3 sequences, roughly 13% found once. The sample comprised blood. The receptors stem from a woman aged 55 to 70 with Graves' hyperthyroidism.

The table lists this clonotype with many counts. The chain carries TRBV15 and TRBJ2-2; no clear D. V gave up 4 bases and J gave up 4 bases, with 7 bases separating them. Germline V gene lookup returns CDR1 LNHNV and CDR2 YYDKDF (reference sequence). CDR3 length: 13 amino acids. The CDR3 DNA is TGTGCCACCAGCAAGGAAAGCACCGGGGAGCTGTTTTTT. As protein: CATSKESTGELFF.

Many counts were recorded for this clonotype. The chain has TRBV2 and TRBJ2-1; a possible D gene is TRBD2 (6 bases). V was cut by 5 bases and J by 5 bases, with 16 bases left in between. CDR1 and CDR2 from the germline V gene are SNHLY and FYNNEI. This CDR3 is 15 amino acids long. This CDR3 reads CASSRDSHPDNEQFF. In DNA, the CDR3 is TGTGCCAGCAGTCGGGACTCCCACCCTGACAATGAGCAGTTCTTC. Complete variable domain (other parts from reference TRBV2 and TRBJ2-1): EPEVTQTPSHQVTQMGQEVILRCVPISNHLYFYWYRQILGQKVEFLVSFYNNEISEKSEIFDDQFSVERPDGSNFTLKIRSTKLEDSAMYFCASSRDSHPDNEQFFGPGTRLTVL.

The sample holds many counts of this clonotype. The rearrangement uses TRBV12-3 or TRBV12-4 and TRBJ2-7, with D perhaps assigned TRBD1 or TRBD2 (5 bases each). Trimming removed 7 bases from V and 5 bases from J, with 15 bases in between. The CDR3 length is 13 residues. This CDR3 is CASKSTWGHEQYF. The CDR3 coding sequence is TGTGCCAGCAAGTCGACATGGGGACACGAGCAGTACTTC.

In this sample, this clonotype turned up many times. The chain employs TRBV18 and TRBJ1-4; D is possibly TRBD1 (5 bases). This CDR3 is 13 amino acids long. Per the germline V gene, CDR1 is KGHSH and CDR2 is LQKENI. The V end was cut by 6 bases, the J end by 8 bases, with 13 bases between. The CDR3 bases are TGTGCCAGCTCTCAAACAGAGGGGGAAAAACTGTTTTTT. It specifies CASSQTEGEKLFF.

This chain connects TRBV20-1 to TRBJ2-1; no clear D. Deletions cut 5 bases from V and 10 bases from J, with 12 bases between. This CDR3 is built from 11 residues. CDR1 is DFQATT and CDR2 is SNEGSKA in the germline V gene (reference sequence). CDR3 in amino acids: CSALNEFEQFF. The CDR3 DNA reads TGCAGTGCTCTAAACGAGTTCGAGCAGTTCTTC.

A few counts support this clonotype. With a much larger clone just one base away, this may be a read error. The rearrangement links TRBV12-3 or TRBV12-4 to TRBJ1-1; TRBD1 agrees at 10 bases. V lost 3 bases to trimming and J lost 6 bases; unmatched junction nucleotides: 16. This CDR3 contains 18 residues. The CDR3 DNA sequence: TGTGCCAGCAGTTTGGGAAGGGACAGGGGACGATGGAAACCTGAAGCTTTCTTT. Translated, it gives CASSLGRDRGRWKPEAFF.

This clonotype came up many times. V and J are TRBV7-9 and TRBJ1-2; D remains unclear. Trimming took 5 bases from V and 5 from J, leaving 12 bases between them. From germline, CDR1 is SEHNR and CDR2 FQNEAQ (reference sequence). The CDR3 has 13 amino acids. The CDR3 region has the DNA TGTGCCAGCAGCCCCGCCGGGTATTATGGCTACACCTTC. Translating it yields CASSPAGYYGYTF.

This clonotype has a count of ten or more. J is TRBJ1-6 and V is TRBV7-8; the D is unclear. CDR1 is SGHVS, CDR2 FQNEAQ, per germline. V lost 1 base and J lost 4, with 14 bases in between. This CDR3 spans 17 amino acids. The DNA for the CDR3 is TGTGCCAGCAGCTTAGGAGGACGGAGCTGGTATAATTCACCCCTCCACTTT. This codes for CASSLGGRSWYNSPLHF. Together with reference TRBV7-8 and TRBJ1-6, the CDR3 gives the full variable domain: GAGVSQSPRYKVAKRGQDVALRCDPISGHVSLFWYQQALGQGPEFLTYFQNEAQLDKSGLPSDRFFAERPEGSVSTLKIQRTQQEDSAVYLCASSLGGRSWYNSPLHFGNGTRLTVT.

The chain is built from TRBV4-3 and TRBJ1-4, with D unclear. This CDR3 has 14 residues. CDR1 and CDR2 (germline): LGHNA, YSLEER. Trimming took off 5 bases at V and 0 bases at J, with 7 bases between the two ends. The DNA of the CDR3 is TGCGCCAGCAGCAAACAGACAACTAATGAAAAACTGTTTTTT. This encodes CASSKQTTNEKLFF.

The V call is TRBV29-1, the J call TRBJ2-1, with 7 bases lining up with TRBD2. Trimming cost V 7 bases and J 0 bases; bases outside gene matches: 12. Germline assignment: CDR1 SQVTM and CDR2 ANQGSEA. This CDR3 is 16 amino acids long. CDR3 residues: CSGGGSGWSSYNEQFF. DNA of the CDR3: TGCAGCGGGGGGGGTAGCGGGTGGAGCTCCTACAATGAGCAGTTCTTC.

This clonotype was recorded many times. The chain employs TRBV2 and TRBJ1-1; 7 bases align to TRBD1. The CDR3 has 14 amino acids. J was trimmed by 4 bases and V by 7 bases; bases with no gene match: 9. From germline, CDR1 is SNHLY and CDR2 FYNNEI. CDR3 nucleotide sequence: TGTGCCAGCACTATTACAGGGGTGGGCACTGAAGCTTTCTTT. Amino acid sequence: CASTITGVGTEAFF. Full variable domain (rest looked up from reference TRBV2 and TRBJ1-1): EPEVTQTPSHQVTQMGQEVILRCVPISNHLYFYWYRQILGQKVEFLVSFYNNEISEKSEIFDDQFSVERPDGSNFTLKIRSTKLEDSAMYFCASTITGVGTEAFFGQGTRLTVV.

Points on this clonotype: A read error may explain this, as a much larger clone is one base away. The chain couples TRBV11-2 to TRBJ2-5, with D uncertain. V dropped 6 bases and J dropped 5 bases, with 10 bases sitting between them. CDR3 size: 12 residues. Germline V gene data show CDR1 as SGHAT and CDR2 as FQNNGV. The CDR3 loop reads CASRVPAETQYF. Here the CDR3 DNA reads TGTGCCAGCAGGGTACCGGCGGAGACCCAGTACTTC.

This chain links TRBV14 with TRBJ2-7, with 8 positions matching TRBD1. Per the germline V gene, CDR1 is SGHDN and CDR2 is FVKESK. The CDR3 is made up of 13 amino acids. V shed 4 bases and J 6 bases; nucleotides not matched to a gene: 5. CDR3 residues: CASSRQGFREQYF. CDR3 DNA: TGTGCCAGCAGCCGACAGGGGTTTCGCGAGCAGTACTTC.

In this sample, this clonotype turned up a few times. The chain uses TRBV9 and TRBJ2-1; D is uncertain. The V and J ends lost 0 bases and 6 bases respectively, with 13 bases between them. Germline assignment: CDR1 SGDLS and CDR2 YYNGEE. This CDR3 has 15 residues. Here the CDR3 reads CASSVVGRMGNEQFF. CDR3 nucleotide sequence: TGTGCCAGCAGCGTAGTGGGCAGGATGGGCAATGAGCAGTTCTTC. Looking up the rest from reference TRBV9 and TRBJ2-1 gives the full variable domain: DSGVTQTPKHLITATGQRVTLRCSPRSGDLSVYWYQQSLDQGLQFLIQYYNGEERAKGNILERFSAQQFPDLHSELNLSSLELGDSALYFCASSVVGRMGNEQFFGPGTRLTVL.

The V and J genes are TRBV29-1 and TRBJ1-2; D remains unclear. This CDR3 contains 11 residues. The V gene lost 4 bases and the J gene lost 10 bases, with 13 bases spanning the gap. CDR1 and CDR2 (germline): SQVTM, ANQGSEA. This CDR3 reads CSVGDSGTYTF. As DNA, the CDR3 is TGCAGCGTTGGAGATTCCGGTACCTACACCTTC.

This clonotype was observed at least ten times. The chain couples TRBV7-8 to TRBJ2-7, with a possible D match to TRBD2 (5 bases). Trimming stripped 5 bases from V and 3 bases from J, with 17 bases between. From germline, CDR1 is SGHVS and CDR2 FQNEAQ. CDR3 length: 15 amino acids. The CDR3 loop reads CASSPRVGRNYEQYF. The CDR3 DNA follows: TGTGCCAGCAGCCCAAGGGTGGGGAGAAACTACGAGCAGTACTTC.

This clonotype was counted ten times or more. The chain combines TRBV7-2 with TRBJ2-3; 11 bases are shared with TRBD2. The length of the CDR3 is 15 residues. CDR1 is SGHTA, CDR2 FQGNSA, per germline. The J segment lost 5 bases and the V segment lost 1 base, leaving 2 bases of the junction unmatched. In DNA, the CDR3 is TGTGCCAGCAGCTTAGGACTAGCGGGACGAGATACGCAGTATTTT. Translating it yields CASSLGLAGRDTQYF.

Many counts were recorded for this clonotype. This chain links TRBV4-1 with TRBJ2-3, with D possibly TRBD2 on 5 matching bases. Trimming cost V 1 base and J 8 bases, with 10 bases left between them. Germline V gives CDR1 MGHRA, CDR2 YSYEKL. This CDR3 comprises 13 residues. CDR3 sequence: CASSQVLAGTQYF. In DNA form, the CDR3 reads TGCGCCAGCAGCCAAGTTCTCGCGGGTACGCAGTATTTT.